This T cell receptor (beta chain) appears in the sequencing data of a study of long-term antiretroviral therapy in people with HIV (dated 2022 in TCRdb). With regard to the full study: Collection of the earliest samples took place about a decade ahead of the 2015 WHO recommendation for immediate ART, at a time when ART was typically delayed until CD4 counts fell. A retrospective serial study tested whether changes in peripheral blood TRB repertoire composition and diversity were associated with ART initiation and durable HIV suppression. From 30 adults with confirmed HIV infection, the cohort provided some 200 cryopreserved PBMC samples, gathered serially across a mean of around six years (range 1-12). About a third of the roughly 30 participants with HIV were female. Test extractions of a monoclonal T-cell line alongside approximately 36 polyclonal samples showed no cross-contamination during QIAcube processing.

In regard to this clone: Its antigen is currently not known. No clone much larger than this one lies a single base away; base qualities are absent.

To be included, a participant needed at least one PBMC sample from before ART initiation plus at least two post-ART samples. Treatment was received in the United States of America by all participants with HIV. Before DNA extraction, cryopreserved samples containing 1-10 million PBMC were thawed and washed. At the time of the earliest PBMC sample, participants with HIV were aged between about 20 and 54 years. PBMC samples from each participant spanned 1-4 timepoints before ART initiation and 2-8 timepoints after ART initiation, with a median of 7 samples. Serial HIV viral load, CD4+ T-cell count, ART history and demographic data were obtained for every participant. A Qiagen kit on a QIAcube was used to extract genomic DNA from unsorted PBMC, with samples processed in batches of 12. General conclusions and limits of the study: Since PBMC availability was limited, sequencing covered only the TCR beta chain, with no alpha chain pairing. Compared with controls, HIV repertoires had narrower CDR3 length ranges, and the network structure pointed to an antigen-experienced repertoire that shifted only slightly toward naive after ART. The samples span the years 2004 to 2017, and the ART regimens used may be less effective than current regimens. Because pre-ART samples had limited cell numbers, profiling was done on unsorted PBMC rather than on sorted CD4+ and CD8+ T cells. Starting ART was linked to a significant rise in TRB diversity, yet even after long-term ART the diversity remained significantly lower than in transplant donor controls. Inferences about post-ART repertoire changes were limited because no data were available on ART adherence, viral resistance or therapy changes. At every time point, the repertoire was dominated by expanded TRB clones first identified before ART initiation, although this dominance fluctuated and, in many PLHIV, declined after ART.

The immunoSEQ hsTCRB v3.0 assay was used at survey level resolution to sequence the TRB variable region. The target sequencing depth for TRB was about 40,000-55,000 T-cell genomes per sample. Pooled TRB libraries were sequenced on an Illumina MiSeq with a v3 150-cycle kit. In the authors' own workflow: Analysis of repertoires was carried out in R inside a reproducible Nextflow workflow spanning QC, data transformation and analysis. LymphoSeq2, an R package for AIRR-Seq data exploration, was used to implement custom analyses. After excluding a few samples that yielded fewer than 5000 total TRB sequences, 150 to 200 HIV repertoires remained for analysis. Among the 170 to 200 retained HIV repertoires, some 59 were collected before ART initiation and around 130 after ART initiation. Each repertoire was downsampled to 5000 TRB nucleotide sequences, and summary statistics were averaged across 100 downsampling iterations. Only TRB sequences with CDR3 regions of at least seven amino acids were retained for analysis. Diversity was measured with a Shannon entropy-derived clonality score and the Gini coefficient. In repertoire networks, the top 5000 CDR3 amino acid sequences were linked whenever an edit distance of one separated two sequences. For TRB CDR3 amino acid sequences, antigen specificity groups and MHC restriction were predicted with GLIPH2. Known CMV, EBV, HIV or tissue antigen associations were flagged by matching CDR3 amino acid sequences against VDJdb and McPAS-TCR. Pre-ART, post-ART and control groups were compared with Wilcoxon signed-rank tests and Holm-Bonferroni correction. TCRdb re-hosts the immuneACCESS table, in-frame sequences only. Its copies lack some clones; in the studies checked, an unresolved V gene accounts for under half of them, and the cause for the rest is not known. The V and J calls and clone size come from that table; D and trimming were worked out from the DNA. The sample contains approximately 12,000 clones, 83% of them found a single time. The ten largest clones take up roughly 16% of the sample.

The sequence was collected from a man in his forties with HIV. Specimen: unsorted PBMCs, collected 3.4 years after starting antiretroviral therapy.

The CDR3 in this case is CASSLWGAGTEAFF. The bases are TGCGCCAGCAGCTTGTGGGGGGCTGGCACTGAAGCTTTCTTT. The chain is made from TRBV5-1 and TRBJ1-1; the D gene is perhaps TRBD1, from 6 matching bases. Looking up the germline V gene yields CDR1 SGHRS and CDR2 YFSETQ. V gives up 1 base and J gives up 4 bases, and the segment between their germline ends measures 11 bases. Taken from cysteine to phenylalanine, the CDR3 has 14 residues. The sequence is cut down to CDR3 DNA, 42 bases in frame from base 1.